Described below is a single TCR beta chain sequence and its context. The antigen is not known. This entry is derived from a study of T cell responses to AZD1222 COVID-19 vaccine. Study-wide points: Unmutated variant regions are reportedly the target of nearly half of TCRs that are spike-specific. In all cases, repertoires were sampled only after the peak T cell response. Donors were mostly white British, more females; clonal diversity possibly underestimated.

Assay: immunoSEQ multiplex PCR; the TCRdb copy retains only in-frame clones and omits some. The sample lists approximately 130,000 clones, roughly 92% occurring once. This CDR3 comprises 16 residues. The germline V gene has CDR1 SGHVS and CDR2 FQNEAQ. V was pared by 5 bases and J by 5 bases, with 21 bases between. The sample consisted of peripheral blood, taken 28 days after the second AZD1222 dose. V usage is TRBV7-8 and J usage is TRBJ2-5; D may match TRBD1 or TRBD2 (6 bases each). The clonotype was recovered from an adult who received the AZD1222 COVID-19 vaccine. The CDR3 protein is CASSRRSRGAQETQYF. In DNA form, the CDR3 reads TGTGCCAGCAGCCGGCGGTCTAGGGGGGCTCAGGAGACCCAGTACTTC.